The T cell receptor beta chain described here comes from a study of blood T cell repertoires in COVID-19. At the level of the study: Acute-phase and convalescent COVID-19 samples originated in the United States, Italy and Spain. The analysed material was cDNA or gDNA that came from T cells, B-cell-depleted T cells, or PBMCs.

The CDR3 totals 14 residues. Trimming stripped 4 bases from V and 7 bases from J, with 13 bases between. Germline CDR1 SEHNR, CDR2 FQNEAQ (reference sequence). In the source study's methods: Estimation of nucleated cell counts relied on the amplification of reference gene primers. Sequenced by immunoSEQ multiplex PCR; TCRdb stores in-frame clones only, minus some. The V and J calls and clone size come from that table; D and trimming were worked out from the DNA. The repertoire has around 95,000 clones, 80% of them found once; the top ten carry 12%. This rearrangement joins TRBV7-9 to TRBJ1-4, with D hard to call. This clonotype was sampled from a woman in her sixties or seventies with acute or convalescent COVID-19. Sequencing used peripheral blood. CDR3 nucleotides: TGTGCCAGCAGCTCCGGGCCCGAGGGTGAAAAACTGTTTTTT. This sequence encodes CASSSGPEGEKLFF.